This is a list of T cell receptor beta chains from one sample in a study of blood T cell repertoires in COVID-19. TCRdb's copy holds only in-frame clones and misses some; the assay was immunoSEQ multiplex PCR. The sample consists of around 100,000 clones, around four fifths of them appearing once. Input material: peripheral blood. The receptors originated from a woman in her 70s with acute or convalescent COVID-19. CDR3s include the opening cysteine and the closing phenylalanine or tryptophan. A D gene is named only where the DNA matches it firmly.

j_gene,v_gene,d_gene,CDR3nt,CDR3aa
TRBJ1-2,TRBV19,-,TGTGCCAGTAGTCCCTCGTATGGCTACACCTTC,CASSPSYGYTF
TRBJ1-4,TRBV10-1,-,TGCGCCAGCGGAGGGTCGACTAATGAAAAACTGTTTTTT,CASGGSTNEKLFF
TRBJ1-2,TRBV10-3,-,TGTGCCATCAGTGAGTCCCCCAGGGTCGACGGGGGAGTCGACACCTTC,CAISESPRVDGGVDTF
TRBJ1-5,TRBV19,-,TGTGCCAGTACTTCCATGGGGGACACCAATCAGCCCCAGCATTTT,CASTSMGDTNQPQHF
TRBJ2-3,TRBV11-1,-,TGTGCCAGCAGCCCTAGGGGGGGGAGCACAGATACGCAGTATTTT,CASSPRGGSTDTQYF
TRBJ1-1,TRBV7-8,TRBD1,TGTGCCAGCAGCATCCGGACAGGGGGGAACACTGAAGCTTTCTTT,CASSIRTGGNTEAFF
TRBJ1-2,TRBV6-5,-,TGTGCCAGCGCCCGGGATAACTATGGCTACACCTTC,CASARDNYGYTF
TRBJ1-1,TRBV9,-,TGTGCCAGCAGCGGGCTAACCGAGGCCACTGAAGCTTTCTTT,CASSGLTEATEAFF
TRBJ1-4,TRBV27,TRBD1,TGTGCCAGCAGTCAGCAGACAGGGGGTAATGAAAAACTGTTTTTT,CASSQQTGGNEKLFF
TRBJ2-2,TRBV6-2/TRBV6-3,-,TGTGCCAGCAGTTACAGGAGCTACGGGGAGCTGTTTTTT,CASSYRSYGELFF
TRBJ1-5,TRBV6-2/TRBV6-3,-,TGTGCCAGCAGTTACTCCGCAGGGAAGGTGGATAGCAATCAGCCCCAGCATTTT,CASSYSAGKVDSNQPQHF
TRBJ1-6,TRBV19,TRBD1,TGTGCCAGTAGTTCAGGGGGTTATTCCGTCCCCCTCCACTTT,CASSSGGYSVPLHF
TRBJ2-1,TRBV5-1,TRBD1,TGCGCCAGCAGCGGCGGGCTAAAGGGACAGCTAGACAATGAGCAGTTCTTC,CASSGGLKGQLDNEQFF
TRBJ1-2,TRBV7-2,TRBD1,TGTGCCAGCAGCCCATCTGGACAGGGCAACTATGGCTACACCTTC,CASSPSGQGNYGYTF
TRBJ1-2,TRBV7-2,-,TGTGCCAGCAGCTATCACTCAGGGGTAGACGGCTACACCTTC,CASSYHSGVDGYTF